The 18 T cell receptor beta chains below come from one sample, sequenced in a study of response to subunit inactivated influenza vaccine. From the RT-PCR reads, TCRdb called clonotypes with MiXCR, one entry per CDR3 protein. The sample has 650,000 to 800,000 distinct CDR3 sequences, more than 11% seen once. The sequences come from PBMCs from blood, collected 14 to 15 days before vaccination. The origin of the receptors is a man aged 45-65 years who received an inactivated influenza vaccine.

This clonotype was observed many times. The chain recombines TRBV12-3 or TRBV12-4 with TRBJ1-1; 7 bases fit TRBD1. The CDR3 runs to 12 residues. J was trimmed by 6 bases and V by 3 bases; bases with no gene match: 1. The CDR3 nucleotides are TGTGCCAGCAGTTTGACAGGGTCTGAAGCTTTCTTT. This gives the protein CASSLTGSEAFF.

This clonotype has a handful of counts. The chain joins TRBV6-5 to TRBJ2-7; 8 bases are shared with TRBD1. The V gene end was trimmed by 2 bases and the J gene end by 3 bases; junction bases not matched to a gene: 9. This CDR3 contains 16 residues. Germline CDR1 is MNHEY and CDR2 is SVGAGI. This chain's CDR3 is CASSYQPRDRYYEQYF. The CDR3 DNA follows: TGTGCCAGCAGTTACCAACCTCGGGACAGGTACTACGAGCAGTACTTC.

This chain joins TRBV29-1 and TRBJ1-1; no reliable D call. Germline CDR1 and CDR2: SQVTM and ANQGSEA. V was pared by 4 bases and J by 11 bases, with 11 bases between. CDR3 length: 10 amino acids. CDR3 in amino acids: CSVVESAAFF. In DNA form, the CDR3 reads TGCAGCGTTGTAGAATCAGCGGCTTTCTTT.

This clonotype was detected only a few times. The CDR3 loop is CASSVPAGNRDEQFF. Here the CDR3 DNA reads TGCGCCAGCAGCGTCCCAGCGGGAAATCGTGATGAGCAGTTCTTC. The rearrangement joins TRBV5-1 to TRBJ2-1; 7 bases match TRBD2. The CDR3 extends over 15 amino acids. Germline V gene sequence: CDR1 SGHRS, CDR2 YFSETQ. The V and J ends lost 4 bases and 8 bases, in that order; junction bases with no gene match: 12.

In its sample, this clonotype was seen a few times. V and J are TRBV24-1 and TRBJ2-5; D is possibly TRBD2 (6 bases). There are 13 residues in the CDR3. The germline V gene has CDR1 KGHDR and CDR2 SFDVKD. V shed 3 bases and J shed 12 bases, with 16 bases lying between them. CDR3 amino acids: CATSDPGGAREYF. The DNA for the CDR3 is TGTGCCACCAGTGATCCCGGAGGGGCCAGGGAGTACTTC.

The chain joins TRBV20-1 to TRBJ2-1, with TRBD2 as a possible D gene (6 bases). Between the trimmed V and J ends, which lost 7 bases and 5 bases, there was a span of 12 bases. The length of the CDR3 is 12 residues. Germline CDR1 DFQATT, CDR2 SNEGSKA (reference sequence). The CDR3 reads CSVGGAHNEQFF. The CDR3, as DNA: TGCAGTGTAGGCGGGGCTCACAATGAGCAGTTCTTC.

This clonotype was seen ten or more times. V is TRBV5-1 and J is TRBJ2-5; TRBD1 aligns across 8 bases. Germline loops: CDR1 SGHRS, CDR2 YFSETQ. This CDR3 is built from 14 residues. V dropped 4 bases and J dropped 1; count of bases not matched to a gene: 3. DNA of the CDR3: TGCGCCAGCAGCGGGCAGGGGGCCCAAGAGACCCAGTACTTC. It encodes CASSGQGAQETQYF.

In its sample, this clonotype was seen a few times. The rearrangement joins TRBV4-3 to TRBJ2-6; 12 bases map to TRBD1. CDR3 size: 17 residues. Trimming at V came to 4 bases and at J to 4 bases, leaving 5 bases not matched to a gene. CDR1 is LGHNA and CDR2 is YSLEER in the germline V gene. The CDR3 nucleotides read TGCGCCAGCAGCCTGGGGACAGGGGGCCCGGGGGCCAACGTCCTGACTTTC. Translated: CASSLGTGGPGANVLTF.

This clonotype was seen a handful of times. The chain uses TRBV29-1 and TRBJ2-1, with 10 bases identical to TRBD2. From germline, CDR1 is SQVTM and CDR2 ANQGSEA. CDR3 length: 14 residues. Trimming at V came to 8 bases and at J to 4 bases, leaving 8 bases not matched to a gene. The CDR3 sequence is CSLQTTSGYNEQFF. For the CDR3, the DNA is TGCAGCTTACAGACGACTAGCGGGTACAATGAGCAGTTCTTC.

For this clonotype: Given a much more abundant clone one base away, this may be a read error. The V call is TRBV29-1, the J call TRBJ2-1, with 9 bases that match TRBD1. V was clipped by 4 bases and J by 6 bases; unmatched bases: 4. The germline gives CDR1 SQVTM, CDR2 ANQGSEA. The CDR3 is 13 residues long. The chain's CDR3 is CSVGDRVGNEQFF. The CDR3 DNA reads TGCAGCGTTGGGGACAGGGTCGGCAATGAGCAGTTCTTC.

CDR3 sequence reads: CASSLRIAGGFYEQYF. DNA of the CDR3: TGTGCCAGCAGCTTAAGGATAGCGGGGGGTTTCTACGAGCAGTACTTC. This chain links TRBV7-6 with TRBJ2-7; 10 bases match TRBD2. Germline V lookup: CDR1 SGHVS, CDR2 FNYEAQ. This CDR3 comprises 16 residues. With V trimmed by 2 bases and J by 3 bases, 7 bases remained unmatched.

As DNA, the CDR3 is TGTGCCAGCAGCTTTCCTTGGAGCTCCTACAATGAGCAGTTCTTC. Translating gives CASSFPWSSYNEQFF. The chain combines TRBV7-8 with TRBJ2-1; D ambiguous. V was shortened by 3 bases and J by 0 bases, with 9 bases between the two germline ends. The CDR3 sequence is 15 residues long. Germline CDR1 reads SGHVS; CDR2 reads FQNEAQ.

J is TRBJ1-2 and V is TRBV29-1; 7 bases map to TRBD1. This CDR3 is 12 amino acids long. Germline V lookup: CDR1 SQVTM, CDR2 ANQGSEA. With V trimmed by 7 bases and J by 8 bases, 10 bases remained unmatched. The CDR3 region is CSAPTGAVGYTF. The CDR3 DNA reads as TGCAGCGCCCCAACAGGGGCAGTGGGCTACACCTTC.

This clonotype has just a few counts. The chain combines TRBV2 with TRBJ1-2; D perhaps matches TRBD1 (5 bases). Trimming shortened V by 6 bases and J by 3 bases, and 17 bases separated the two germline ends. This CDR3 spans 15 amino acids. Germline values: CDR1 SNHLY, CDR2 FYNNEI. This chain's CDR3 is CASRATGPLYYGYTF. DNA for the CDR3: TGTGCCAGCAGGGCCACAGGCCCCCTTTACTATGGCTACACCTTC.

The CDR3 coding sequence is TGCAGTGCCACCCGGACTGGTAACAATGAGCAGTTCTTC. This encodes CSATRTGNNEQFF. The chain links TRBV20-1 to TRBJ2-1; D possibly corresponds to TRBD2 (5 bases). Trimming took off 6 bases at V and 5 bases at J, with 14 bases between the two ends. Germline V gene sequence: CDR1 DFQATT, CDR2 SNEGSKA (reference sequence). The CDR3 covers 13 residues.

This sequence joins TRBV10-3 and TRBJ2-7; a weak D match, TRBD1 (6 bases). The CDR3 runs to 16 residues. Trimming left V 3 bases short and J 2 bases short, with 17 bases between. Germline CDR1 is ENHRY and CDR2 is SYGVKD. This CDR3 reads CAISDMIRDMPYEQYF. Written as DNA, the CDR3 is TGTGCCATCAGTGATATGATAAGGGACATGCCCTACGAGCAGTACTTC.

As to this clonotype: Possible read error: a much larger clone is one base away. The V call is TRBV13, the J call TRBJ2-7, with 9 bases lining up with TRBD2. Germline V gene sequence: CDR1 PRHDT, CDR2 FYEKMQ (reference sequence). CDR3 size: 16 residues. This CDR3 is CAISLNSGSGIHEQYF. The DNA for the CDR3 is TGTGCCATCAGCTTAAATAGCGGGAGTGGGATCCACGAGCAGTACTTC. Full variable domain (remainder filled in from reference TRBV13 and TRBJ2-7): AAGVIQSPRHLIKEKRETATLKCYPIPRHDTVYWYQQGPGQDPQFLISFYEKMQSDKGSIPDRFSAQQFSDYHSELNMSSLELGDSALYFCAISLNSGSGIHEQYFGPGTRLTVT.

This clonotype was picked up a small number of times. This chain links TRBV27 with TRBJ1-6; TRBD1 aligns across 10 bases. J was trimmed by 13 bases and V by 5 bases; bases with no gene match: 17. The CDR3 contains 17 residues. Per germline, CDR1 MNHEY and CDR2 SMNVEV (reference sequence). This CDR3 reads CASSLRIGTGELFPLHF. Written as DNA, the CDR3 is TGTGCCAGCAGTCTCCGCATAGGGACAGGGGAATTATTCCCCCTCCACTTT.